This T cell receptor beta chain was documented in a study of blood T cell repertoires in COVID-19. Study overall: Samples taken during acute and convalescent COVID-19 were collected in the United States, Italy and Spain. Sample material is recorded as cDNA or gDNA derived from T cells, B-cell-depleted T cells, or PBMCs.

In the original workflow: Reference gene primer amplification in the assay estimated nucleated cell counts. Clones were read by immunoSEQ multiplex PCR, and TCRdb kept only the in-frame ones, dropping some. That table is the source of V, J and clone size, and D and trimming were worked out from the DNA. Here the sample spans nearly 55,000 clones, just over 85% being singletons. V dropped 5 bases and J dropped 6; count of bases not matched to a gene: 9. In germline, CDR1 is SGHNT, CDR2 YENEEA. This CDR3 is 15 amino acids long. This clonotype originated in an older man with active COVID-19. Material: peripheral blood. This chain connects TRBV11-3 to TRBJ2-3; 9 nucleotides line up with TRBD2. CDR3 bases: TGTGCCAGCAGCGCCGACGCGGGGGGGGCCGATACGCAGTATTTT. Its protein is CASSADAGGADTQYF.